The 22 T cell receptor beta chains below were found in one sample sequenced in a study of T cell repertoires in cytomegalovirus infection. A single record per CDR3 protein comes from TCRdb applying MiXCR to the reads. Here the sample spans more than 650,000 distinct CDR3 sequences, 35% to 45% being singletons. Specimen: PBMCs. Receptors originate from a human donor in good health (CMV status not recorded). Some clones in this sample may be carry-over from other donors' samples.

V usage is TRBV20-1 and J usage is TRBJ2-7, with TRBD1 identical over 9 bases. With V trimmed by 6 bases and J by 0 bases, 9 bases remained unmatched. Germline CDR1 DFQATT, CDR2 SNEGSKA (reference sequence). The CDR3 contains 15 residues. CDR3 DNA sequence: TGCAGTGCAGACGTTCCGGGACAGGGCTCCTACGAGCAGTACTTC. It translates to CSADVPGQGSYEQYF.

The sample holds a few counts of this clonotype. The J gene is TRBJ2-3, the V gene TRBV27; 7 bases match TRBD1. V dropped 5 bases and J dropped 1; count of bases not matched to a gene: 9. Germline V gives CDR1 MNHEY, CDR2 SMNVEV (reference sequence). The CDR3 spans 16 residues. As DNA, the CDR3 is TGTGCCAGCAGTCCGACGTGGACAGGAGGCACAGATACGCAGTATTTT. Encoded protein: CASSPTWTGGTDTQYF.

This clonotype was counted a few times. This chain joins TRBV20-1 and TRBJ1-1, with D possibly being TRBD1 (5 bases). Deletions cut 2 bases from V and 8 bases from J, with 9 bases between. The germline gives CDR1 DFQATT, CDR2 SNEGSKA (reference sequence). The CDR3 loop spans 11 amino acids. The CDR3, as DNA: TGCAGTGCTAGACCCGACAGCGAAGCTTTCTTT. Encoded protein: CSARPDSEAFF.

The CDR3, as DNA: TGTGCCAGCAGTTTATTCCAGGGGGCTGAAGCTTTCTTT. Protein sequence: CASSLFQGAEAFF. This sequence joins TRBV28 and TRBJ1-1, with 7 bases identical to TRBD1. CDR1 is MDHEN and CDR2 is SYDVKM in the germline V gene. The V gene end was trimmed by 1 base and the J gene end by 6 bases; junction bases not matched to a gene: 2. This CDR3 spans 13 amino acids.

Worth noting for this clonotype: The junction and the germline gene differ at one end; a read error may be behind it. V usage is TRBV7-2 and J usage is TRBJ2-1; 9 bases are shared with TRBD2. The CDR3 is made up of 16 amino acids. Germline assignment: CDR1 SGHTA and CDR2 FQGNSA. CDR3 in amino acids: CSISSRSGSSYNDQFF. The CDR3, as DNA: TGTTCCATCAGCTCCCGTAGCGGGAGCTCCTACAATGATCAGTTCTTC.

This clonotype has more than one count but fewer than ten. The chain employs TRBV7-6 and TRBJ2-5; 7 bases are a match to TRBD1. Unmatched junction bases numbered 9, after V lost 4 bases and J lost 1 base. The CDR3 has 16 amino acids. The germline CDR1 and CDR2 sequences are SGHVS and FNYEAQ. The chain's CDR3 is CASSSGMTGRQETQYF. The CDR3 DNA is TGTGCCAGCAGCTCTGGGATGACAGGGCGCCAAGAGACCCAGTACTTC.

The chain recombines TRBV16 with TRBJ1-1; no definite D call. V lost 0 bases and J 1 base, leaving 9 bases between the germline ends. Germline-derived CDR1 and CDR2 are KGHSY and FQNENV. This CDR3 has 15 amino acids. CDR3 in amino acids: CASSQSSRRNTEAFF. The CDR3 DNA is TGTGCCAGCAGCCAATCCTCCAGGAGGAACACTGAAGCTTTCTTT.

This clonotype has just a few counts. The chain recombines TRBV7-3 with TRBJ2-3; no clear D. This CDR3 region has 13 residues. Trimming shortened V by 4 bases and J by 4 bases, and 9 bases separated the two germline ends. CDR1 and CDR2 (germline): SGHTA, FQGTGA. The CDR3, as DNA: TGTGCCAGCAGCTCCTCGCCCCCAGATACGCAGTATTTT. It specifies CASSSSPPDTQYF.

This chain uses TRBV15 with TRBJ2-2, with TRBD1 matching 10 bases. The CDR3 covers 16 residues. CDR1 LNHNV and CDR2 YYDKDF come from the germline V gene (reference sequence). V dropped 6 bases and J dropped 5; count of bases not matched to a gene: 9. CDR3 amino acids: CATSRQGAPRTGELFF. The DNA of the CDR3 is TGTGCCACCAGTAGACAGGGGGCTCCGAGGACCGGGGAGCTGTTTTTT.

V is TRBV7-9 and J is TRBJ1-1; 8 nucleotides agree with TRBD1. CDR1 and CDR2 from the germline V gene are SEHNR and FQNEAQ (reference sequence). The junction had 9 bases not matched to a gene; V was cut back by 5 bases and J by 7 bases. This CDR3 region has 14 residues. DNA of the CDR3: TGTGCCAGCAGCGAGACAGGGGTAGGAGGTGAAGCTTTCTTT. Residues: CASSETGVGGEAFF.

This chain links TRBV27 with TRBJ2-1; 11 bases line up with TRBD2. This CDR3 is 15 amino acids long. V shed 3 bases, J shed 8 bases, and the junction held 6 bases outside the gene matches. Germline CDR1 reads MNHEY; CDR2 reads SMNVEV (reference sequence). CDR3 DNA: TGTGCCAGCAGTTTCCTAGCGGGAGGTTTCCATGAGCAGTTCTTC. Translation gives CASSFLAGGFHEQFF.

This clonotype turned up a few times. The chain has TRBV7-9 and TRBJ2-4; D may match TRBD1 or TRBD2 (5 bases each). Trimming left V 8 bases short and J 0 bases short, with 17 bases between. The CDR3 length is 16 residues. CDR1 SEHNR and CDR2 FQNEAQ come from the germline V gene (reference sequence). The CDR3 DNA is TGTGCCAGCGGGACCGACGCGGGCTTAGCCAAAAACATTCAGTACTTC. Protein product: CASGTDAGLAKNIQYF.

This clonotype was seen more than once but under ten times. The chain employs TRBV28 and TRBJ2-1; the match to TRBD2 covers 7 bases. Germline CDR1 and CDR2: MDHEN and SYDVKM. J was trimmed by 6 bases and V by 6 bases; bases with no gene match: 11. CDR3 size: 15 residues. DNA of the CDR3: TGTGCCAGCAGGGGGGGAGGGACGCGTAGCAATGAGCAGTTCTTC. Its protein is CASRGGGTRSNEQFF.

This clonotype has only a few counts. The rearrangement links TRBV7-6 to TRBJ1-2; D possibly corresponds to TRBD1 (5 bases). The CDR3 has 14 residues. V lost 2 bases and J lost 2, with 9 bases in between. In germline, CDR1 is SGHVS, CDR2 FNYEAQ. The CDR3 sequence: CASSLKRGNYGYTF. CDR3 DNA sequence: TGTGCCAGCAGCTTAAAGCGGGGGAACTATGGCTACACCTTC.

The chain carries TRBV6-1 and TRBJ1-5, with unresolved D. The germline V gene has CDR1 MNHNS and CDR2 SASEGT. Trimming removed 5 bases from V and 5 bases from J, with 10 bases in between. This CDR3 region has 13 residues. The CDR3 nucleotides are TGTGCCAGCAGTTACAAGGAGTATCAGCCCCAGCATTTT. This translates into CASSYKEYQPQHF.

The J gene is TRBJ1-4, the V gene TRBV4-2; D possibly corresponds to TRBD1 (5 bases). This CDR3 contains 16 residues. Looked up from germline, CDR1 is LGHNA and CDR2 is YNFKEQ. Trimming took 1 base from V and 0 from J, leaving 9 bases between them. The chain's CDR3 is CASSQGGIATNEKLFF. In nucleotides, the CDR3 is TGTGCCAGCAGCCAAGGGGGGATAGCAACTAATGAAAAACTGTTTTTT.

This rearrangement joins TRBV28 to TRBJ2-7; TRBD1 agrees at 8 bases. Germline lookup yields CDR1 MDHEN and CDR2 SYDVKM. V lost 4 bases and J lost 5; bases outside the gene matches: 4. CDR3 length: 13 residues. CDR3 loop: CASSWGQANEQYF. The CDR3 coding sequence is TGTGCCAGCAGTTGGGGACAGGCGAACGAGCAGTACTTC.

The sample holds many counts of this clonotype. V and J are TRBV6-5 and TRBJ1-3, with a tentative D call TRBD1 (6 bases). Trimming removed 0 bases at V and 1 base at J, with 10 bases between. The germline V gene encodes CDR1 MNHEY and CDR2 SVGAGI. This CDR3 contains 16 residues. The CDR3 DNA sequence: TGTGCCAGCAGTTACTCGAGGGGGTTTTCTGGAAACACCATATATTTT. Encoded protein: CASSYSRGFSGNTIYF.

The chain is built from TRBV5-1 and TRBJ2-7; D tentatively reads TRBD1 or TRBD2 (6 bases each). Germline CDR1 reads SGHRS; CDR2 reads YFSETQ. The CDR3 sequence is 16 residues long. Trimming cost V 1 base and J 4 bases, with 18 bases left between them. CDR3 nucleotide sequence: TGCGCCAGCAGCTTGTGGTCAGGGGAGGACTTGTACGAGCAGTACTTC. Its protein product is CASSLWSGEDLYEQYF.

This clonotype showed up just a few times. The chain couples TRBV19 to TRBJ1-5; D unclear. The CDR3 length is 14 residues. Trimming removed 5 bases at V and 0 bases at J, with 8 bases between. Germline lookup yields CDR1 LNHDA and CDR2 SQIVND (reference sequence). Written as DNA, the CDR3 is TGTGCCAGTAGTGTTGGTAATAGCAATCAGCCCCAGCATTTT. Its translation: CASSVGNSNQPQHF.

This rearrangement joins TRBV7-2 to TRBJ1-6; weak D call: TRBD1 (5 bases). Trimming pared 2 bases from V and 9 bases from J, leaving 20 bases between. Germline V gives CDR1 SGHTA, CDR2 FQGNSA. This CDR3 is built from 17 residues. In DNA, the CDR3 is TGTGCCAGCAGCTTACTATCCGGGACCACTGAGGGTTCACCCCTCCACTTT. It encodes CASSLLSGTTEGSPLHF.

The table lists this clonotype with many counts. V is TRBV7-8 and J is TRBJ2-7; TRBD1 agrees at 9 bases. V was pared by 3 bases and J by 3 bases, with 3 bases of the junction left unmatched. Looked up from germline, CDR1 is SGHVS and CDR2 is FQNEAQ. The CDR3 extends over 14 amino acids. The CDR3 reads CASSLGTGNYEQYF. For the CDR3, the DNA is TGTGCCAGCAGCTTGGGGACAGGGAACTACGAGCAGTACTTC.